The next 5 T cell receptor beta chains were all read from a single sample in a study of radiation and T cells in renal cell carcinoma. Time point defined: blood 4 weeks post-SBRT, at nephrectomy. Specified treatment: 15 Gy SBRT to primary tumor, nephrectomy 4 weeks later. Measured with immunoSEQ multiplex PCR; TCRdb has only the in-frame clones, and not every one. Among some 100,000 clones listed, around 84% were seen once. The input for sequencing was blood, taken from a patient whose treatment included radiotherapy and nephrectomy. Source of these receptors: a man aged 60 to 69 with renal cell carcinoma.

The rearrangement links TRBV18 to TRBJ1-1, with 8 nucleotides matching TRBD1. Germline CDR1 is KGHSH and CDR2 is LQKENI. The J segment lost 4 bases and the V segment lost 5 bases, leaving 9 bases of the junction unmatched. The CDR3 covers 15 residues. CDR3 in DNA: TGTGCCAGCTCATCGAGACAGGGGCGGAGCACTGAAGCTTTCTTT. Translated, it gives CASSSRQGRSTEAFF.

The chain joins TRBV4-1 to TRBJ1-5; no definite D call. The V gene lost 0 bases and the J gene lost 0 bases, with 6 bases spanning the gap. Germline V CDR1 and CDR2: MGHRA, YSYEKL. The CDR3 is 15 amino acids. DNA for the CDR3: TGCGCCAGCAGCCAAGACGGTTATAGCAATCAGCCCCAGCATTTT. This codes for CASSQDGYSNQPQHF.

This clone is medium-sized in the sample. V gene TRBV18 combines with J gene TRBJ1-1; possibly TRBD1 for D (5 bases). Trimming took 6 bases from V and 8 from J, leaving 10 bases between them. In germline, CDR1 is KGHSH, CDR2 LQKENI. The CDR3 loop spans 11 amino acids. CDR3 nucleotides: TGTGCCAGCTCTCCCGGACACGAAGCTTTCTTT. Translation: CASSPGHEAFF.

This chain connects TRBV18 to TRBJ2-7; 10 bases line up with TRBD2. CDR1 and CDR2 from the germline V gene are KGHSH and LQKENI. The CDR3 spans 14 residues. V shed 3 bases and J 6 bases; nucleotides not matched to a gene: 5. The CDR3 here is CASSPGLAGAEQYF. CDR3 in DNA: TGTGCCAGCTCACCTGGCCTAGCGGGAGCCGAGCAGTACTTC.

In DNA, the CDR3 is TGCGCCAGCAGCGGGTGGACAGGGATGGGGACTGAAGCTTTCTTT. It yields the protein CASSGWTGMGTEAFF. The J gene is TRBJ1-1, the V gene TRBV5-1; 8 bases agree with TRBD1. Looked up from germline, CDR1 is SGHRS and CDR2 is YFSETQ. The CDR3 extends over 15 amino acids. The V and J ends lost 4 bases and 5 bases, in that order; junction bases with no gene match: 10.